A single sample gave rise to the 2 T cell receptor beta chains below, sequenced in a study of tissue T cells after allogeneic stem cell transplantation. Indicated time point: mouse harvest day 14 after allogeneic transplant. Tail vein injection delivered 10^7 T-cell-depleted bone marrow cells and 10^6 splenic CD5+ T cells. The method was immunoSEQ multiplex PCR; TCRdb's version includes in-frame clones alone and lacks a portion of them. Here the sample spans some 3,000 clones, about 40% being singletons. Input material: gut tissue. The receptors here all came from a female BALB/c mouse given C57BL/6 T cells with graft-versus-host disease after an allogeneic hematopoietic cell transplant.

This clone was seen once. Gene names refer to mouse genes. The DNA ends 1 residue before the CDR3 does, and the rest of the CDR3 is filled in from the germline J gene. V and J are TRBV13-3 and TRBJ2-3; 7 bases are shared with TRBD1. Looked up from germline, CDR1 is NNHDY and CDR2 is SYVADS. The CDR3 extends over 13 amino acids. After removal of 4 bases from V and 3 bases from J, the junction contained 2 bases not matched to a gene. CDR3 sequence: CASSLQGAETLYF. CDR3 DNA (partial): TGTGCCAGCAGTCTACAGGGGGCAGAAACGCTGTAT.

This clone has only a few counts. Any gene name here is a mouse gene name. The CDR3 goes on 1 residue after the read ends, and that part is filled in from the germline J gene. The V and J genes are TRBV5 and TRBJ1-2; 9 bases match TRBD1. This CDR3 has 14 residues. J lost 2 bases, V lost 4 bases, and 2 bases had no gene match. CDR1 LGHNA and CDR2 YNLKQL come from the germline V gene (reference sequence). The sequenced CDR3 bases are TGTGCCAGCAGCCCCGACAGGGGGAACTCCGACTACACC. Residues: CASSPDRGNSDYT. The CDR3 reads in full as CASSPDRGNSDYTF.